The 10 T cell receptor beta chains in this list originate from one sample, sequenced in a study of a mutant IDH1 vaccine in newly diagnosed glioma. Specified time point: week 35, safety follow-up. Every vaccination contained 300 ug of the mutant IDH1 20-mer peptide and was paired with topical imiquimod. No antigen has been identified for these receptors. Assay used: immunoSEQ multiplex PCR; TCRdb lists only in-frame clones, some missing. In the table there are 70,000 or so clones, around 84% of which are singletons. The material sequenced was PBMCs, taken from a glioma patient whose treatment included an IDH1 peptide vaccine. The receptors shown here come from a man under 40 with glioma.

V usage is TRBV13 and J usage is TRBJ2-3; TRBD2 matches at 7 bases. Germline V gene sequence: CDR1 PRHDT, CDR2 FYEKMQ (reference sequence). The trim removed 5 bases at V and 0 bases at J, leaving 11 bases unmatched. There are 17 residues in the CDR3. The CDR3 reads CASSPFPSGKSTDTQYF. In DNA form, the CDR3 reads TGTGCCAGCAGCCCATTTCCCAGCGGGAAAAGCACAGATACGCAGTATTTT.

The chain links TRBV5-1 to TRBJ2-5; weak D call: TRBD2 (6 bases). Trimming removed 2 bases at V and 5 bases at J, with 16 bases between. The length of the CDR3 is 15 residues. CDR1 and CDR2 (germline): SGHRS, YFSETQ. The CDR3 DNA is TGCGCCAGCAGCTTTACCGGGGGACTTCAGGAGACCCAGTACTTC. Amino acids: CASSFTGGLQETQYF.

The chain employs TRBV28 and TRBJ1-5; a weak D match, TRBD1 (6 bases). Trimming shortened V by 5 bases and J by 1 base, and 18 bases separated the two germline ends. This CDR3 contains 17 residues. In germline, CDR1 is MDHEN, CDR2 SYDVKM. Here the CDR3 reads CASSPQWGAQSNQPQHF. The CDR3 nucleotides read TGTGCCAGCAGTCCCCAATGGGGGGCGCAGAGCAATCAGCCCCAGCATTTT.

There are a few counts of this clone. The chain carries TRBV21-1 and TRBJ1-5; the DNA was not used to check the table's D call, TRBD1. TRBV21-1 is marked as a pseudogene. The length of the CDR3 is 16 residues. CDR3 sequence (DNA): TGTGCCAGACATTCGCCCCGGGACAGGGCCAATCAGCCCCAGCATTTT. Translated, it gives CARHSPRDRANQPQHF.

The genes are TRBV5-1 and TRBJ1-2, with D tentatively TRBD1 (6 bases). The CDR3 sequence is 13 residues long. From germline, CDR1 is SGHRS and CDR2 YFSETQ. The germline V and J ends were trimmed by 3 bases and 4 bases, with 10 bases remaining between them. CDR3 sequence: CASSWDKSYGYTF. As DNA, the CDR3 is TGCGCCAGCAGCTGGGACAAGAGCTATGGCTACACCTTC.

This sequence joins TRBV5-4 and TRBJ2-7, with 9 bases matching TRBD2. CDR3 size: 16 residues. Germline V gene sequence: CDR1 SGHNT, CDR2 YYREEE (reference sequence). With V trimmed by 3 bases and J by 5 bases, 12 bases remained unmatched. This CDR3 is CASSSGGSGGLNEQYF. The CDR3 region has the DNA TGTGCCAGCAGCTCCGGGGGTAGCGGGGGTTTAAACGAGCAGTACTTC.

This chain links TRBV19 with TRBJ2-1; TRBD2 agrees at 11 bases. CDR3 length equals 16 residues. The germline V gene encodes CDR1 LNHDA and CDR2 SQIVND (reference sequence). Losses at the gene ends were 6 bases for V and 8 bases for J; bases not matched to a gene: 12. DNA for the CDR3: TGTGCCAGTAGCTCCGGGACTAGCGGCCTGGGGGATGAGCAGTTCTTC. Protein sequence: CASSSGTSGLGDEQFF.

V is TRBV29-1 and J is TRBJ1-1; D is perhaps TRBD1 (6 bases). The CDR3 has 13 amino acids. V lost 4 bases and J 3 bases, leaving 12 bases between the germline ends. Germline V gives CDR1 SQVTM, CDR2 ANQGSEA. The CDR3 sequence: CSVVEGGDTEAFF. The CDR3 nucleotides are TGCAGCGTTGTTGAGGGGGGGGACACTGAAGCTTTCTTT.

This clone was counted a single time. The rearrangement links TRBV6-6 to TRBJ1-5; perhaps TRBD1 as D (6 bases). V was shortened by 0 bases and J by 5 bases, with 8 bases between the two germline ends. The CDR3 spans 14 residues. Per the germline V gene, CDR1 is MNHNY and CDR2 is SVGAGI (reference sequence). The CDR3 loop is CASSYSRGDQPQHF. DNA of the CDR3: TGTGCCAGCAGTTACTCGAGGGGGGATCAGCCCCAGCATTTT.

In nucleotides, the CDR3 is TGTGCCAGCCGATTCCTAGGGGTGGGTTCGACCAATGAGCAGTTCTTC. Its translation is CASRFLGVGSTNEQFF. This chain connects TRBV27 to TRBJ2-1, with D tentatively TRBD1 (5 bases). The CDR3 loop spans 16 amino acids. V gave up 8 bases and J gave up 6 bases, with 23 bases separating them. Per germline, CDR1 MNHEY and CDR2 SMNVEV (reference sequence).